Described below is a single T cell receptor (beta chain) sequence and its context. This clone came up once. The antigen this receptor binds is unknown. No much larger clonotype is one base removed from it; base qualities were not supplied. Additional DNA sequences in this sample encode the identical CDR3. The germline V gene provides CDR1 KGHSH and CDR2 LQKENI. Trimming at the junction amounts to 1 base on V and 4 bases on J, and the germline ends lie 8 bases apart. The CDR3 numbers 13 residues from cysteine through phenylalanine. The CDR3 DNA has 39 bases and is translated from base 1. Using the deep immunoSEQ assay, multiplex PCR amplified TCR CDR3 regions from genomic DNA. Extracted genomic DNA from each cell subset was spread evenly across all wells of several immunoSEQ 96-well plates, with each plate serving as a replicate. Each replicate PCR for sorted subsets received around 210 ng genomic DNA, equal to about 30,000 T cell genomes. Purified libraries were quantified with a Qubit 3.0 fluorometer, sized on a Bioanalyzer 2100, and re-quantified with the KAPA Library Quantification kit. A separate single-read 150-cycle Illumina NextSeq 550 flow cell was used to sequence each immunoSEQ 96-well plate. Processing in the source paper ran as follows. Because the immunoSEQ output included only junctional sequences and no quality scores, the filtering could not be the same as the filtering used for full-length reads. Sequences were annotated with PyIR, a Python wrapper for IgBLAST v1.9, and V/J genes and CDR3 were assigned using IMGT germline references. Any read was removed if the V/J assignment was weak (E-value above 1e-6), the CDR3 was missing, or the read contained stop codons, out-of-frame junctions, or ambiguous translated residues. V3J clonotypes were defined by identical inferred V gene, J gene, and CDR3 amino acid sequence. To compute the percentage overlap between repertoires, the number of shared unique clonotypes was divided by the size of the smaller repertoire. Three approaches were used to assess repertoire richness: RTK rarefaction, the Chao1 estimator, and Recon v2.1 estimates of unobserved clonotypes. Generation probabilities for all TCRbeta clonotypes obtained by the gDNA method from a few donors were computed using OLGA. TCRdb's version of the immuneACCESS table is confined to in-frame rearrangements and falls short of the full clone set. An unresolved V gene accounts for under half of the shortfall where checked; the remainder is of unknown origin. V, J and clone size reflect that table, while D and trimming were determined from the DNA. The sample contains more than 400,000 clones, 90% to 96% of them found a single time. In total, the top ten clones hold approximately 0.062% of the sample.

These data are taken from a study of shared clonotypes between healthy human individuals (dated by TCRdb to 2020 to 2022). Some background on the complete study: A couple of women and three men aged 18 to 49 years were included in the cohort. Per donor, three plates each were used for CD4 naive and CD4 memory, two for CD8 naive, and one for CD8 memory. To estimate repertoire size and how much clonotypes are shared between individuals, the study performed deep sequencing of blood TCR repertoires from five healthy adults. To increase sequencing depth and limit assay-specific biases, different laboratories used diverse techniques to prepare libraries and sequence TCR repertoires. Leukapheresis yielded between about 0.94 and 9 billion PBMCs per donor.

The donors were healthy, HIV-negative adults who had no recently reported acute infections or vaccinations. Only Caucasian adults living in Nashville, Tennessee, USA were represented among the donors. CD4+ T cells were enriched through magnetic negative selection, after which naive cells were positively selected on CD45RA and the remaining negative fraction served as the memory subset. Blood was obtained by leukapheresis, after which PBMCs were separated by Ficoll-Histopaque density gradient centrifugation and cryopreserved in liquid nitrogen vapor phase. Purity and quantity of every magnetically sorted T cell population were checked by analytical flow cytometry. Genomic DNA was isolated from every sorted fraction and measured by UV absorbance on a Nanodrop 2000c. Results the study describes overall, beyond this receptor: Larger estimated clonotype richness was generally found for naive subsets than for memory subsets. Only blood was sampled, and tissue TCR repertoires likely differ from those in blood. Higher generation probabilities were observed for clonotypes shared by all four sorted-subset donors than for non-shared clonotypes. Pairwise subsampling indicated that sequencing depth was expected to affect the degree of clonotype sharing among donors. Because the study included only a small number of donors, the genetic and exposure-history diversity represented was limited. Incomplete sequencing was indicated by rarefaction of sorted-subset datasets, despite the large sequencing depth. Across several donors, about 5.2% of naive CD4, approximately 3.6% of naive CD8, 2.3% of memory CD4, and 0.4% of memory CD8 clonotypes were shared.

The rearranged chain carries TRBV18 and TRBJ2-7; the D gene is perhaps TRBD2, from 6 matching bases. The specimen was naive CD4+ T cells sorted from blood. Per the publication, the cell subset or site label means: CD45RA+ positively selected. The sequence derives from a woman in her 30s in good health. The nucleotide sequence is given as TGTGCCAGCTCACCACGCGGGATTTACGAGCAGTACTTC. This translates into CASSPRGIYEQYF.